This TCR beta chain was profiled in a study of CD8 T cells in Susac syndrome. RNA amounts of roughly 0.45 to 1 ug underwent reverse transcription with random hexamers. TCRdb re-analysed the immunoSEQ multiplex PCR reads in MiXCR, keeping a single row per CDR3 protein. Of more than 20,000 distinct CDR3 sequences in the sample, approximately 93% were seen once. The authors sequenced TCR beta from blood CD8+ and CD4+ T cells. Matched for age and sex, the controls were healthy donors. TEMRA cells were FACS-enriched and CD8+ and CD4+ T cells negatively isolated. Only one count was recorded for this clonotype. This CDR3 spans 14 amino acids. Germline CDR1 is SQVTM and CDR2 is ANQGSEA. Trimming at V came to 4 bases and at J to 2 bases, leaving 8 bases not matched to a gene.

Material: CD8+ T cells from PBMCs. The chain is built from TRBV29-1 and TRBJ2-7; 7 nucleotides align to TRBD1. This sequence was found in a human donor in good health. The CDR3 is CSVASPTGPYEQYF. The CDR3 DNA reads as TGCAGCGTTGCGAGCCCGACAGGGCCCTACGAGCAGTACTTC.